The 15 T cell receptor beta chains presented below share a single source sample, sequenced in a study of blood T cells in healthy people across ages. PCR was performed a second time for about 7 to 12 cycles using a sample-barcoded 5' primer and a J-beta primer mix. TCRdb reprocessed the 5' RACE reads via MiXCR and lists one record per CDR3 protein. The sample shows about 1.5 million distinct CDR3 sequences, 42% of them seen only once. Source material: blood. The receptors originated from a young woman in good health.

This clonotype turned up a few times. This rearrangement joins TRBV7-6 to TRBJ2-1, with 7 bases fitting TRBD2. In germline, CDR1 is SGHVS, CDR2 FNYEAQ. This CDR3 contains 15 residues. V was clipped by 6 bases and J by 2 bases; unmatched bases: 7. CDR3 region: CASSISGLPYNEQFF. CDR3 DNA sequence: TGTGCCAGCAGTATTAGCGGGCTCCCCTACAATGAGCAGTTCTTC.

This clonotype was observed a handful of times. The V and J genes are TRBV10-3 and TRBJ2-3; no clear D gene. CDR3 size: 13 residues. Germline V gene data show CDR1 as ENHRY and CDR2 as SYGVKD. V was trimmed by 0 bases and J by 14 bases, leaving 15 bases between them. The CDR3 here is CAISESSLGNWYF. CDR3 sequence (DNA): TGTGCCATCAGTGAGTCGAGCCTAGGAAATTGGTATTTT.

This clonotype was counted a few times. This chain links TRBV7-8 with TRBJ1-2; no firm D call. Germline CDR1 reads SGHVS; CDR2 reads FQNEAQ. The length of the CDR3 is 12 residues. V lost 8 bases and J lost 5, with 12 bases in between. Here the CDR3 reads CASGSEGYGYTF. The CDR3 nucleotides read TGTGCCAGCGGCAGTGAAGGATATGGCTACACCTTC.

V and J are TRBV5-4 and TRBJ1-1; D gene unclear. Germline lookup yields CDR1 SGHNT and CDR2 YYREEE (reference sequence). The ends were cut back, 9 bases at V and 5 bases at J, with 17 bases in the middle. CDR3 length equals 13 residues. Here the CDR3 DNA reads TGTGCCACGACGGGCGGATCGGGGACTGAAGCTTTCTTT. This encodes CATTGGSGTEAFF.

The genes are TRBV27 and TRBJ2-7; D not resolved. V was shortened by 4 bases and J by 5 bases, with 12 bases between the two germline ends. Germline V lookup: CDR1 MNHEY, CDR2 SMNVEV (reference sequence). The CDR3 sequence is 13 residues long. CDR3 protein: CASSWAARNEQYF. The CDR3 DNA follows: TGTGCCAGCAGTTGGGCCGCCCGGAACGAGCAGTACTTC.

This clonotype was detected only a few times. This sequence joins TRBV29-1 and TRBJ2-5; the D call may be TRBD1 or TRBD2 (5 bases each). The V gene's germline CDR1 is SQVTM and CDR2 ANQGSEA. Trimming pared 2 bases from V and 11 bases from J, leaving 18 bases between. CDR3 size: 13 residues. The CDR3 reads CSVEMGGREKQYF. The CDR3 coding sequence is TGCAGCGTTGAAATGGGTGGCAGGGAGAAGCAGTACTTC.

CDR3 sequence reads: CASSYHRGRNSPLHF. As DNA, the CDR3 is TGTGCCAGCAGTTACCACAGGGGGCGGAATTCACCCCTCCACTTT. The rearrangement uses TRBV12-3 or TRBV12-4 and TRBJ1-6; TRBD1 agrees at 9 bases. The V segment lost 4 bases and the J segment 7 bases; nucleotides outside the gene matches: 5. The CDR3 is 15 residues long.

The rearrangement links TRBV3-1 to TRBJ2-1; 10 bases match TRBD2. This CDR3 spans 12 amino acids. V was clipped by 3 bases and J by 15 bases; unmatched bases: 5. Germline assignment: CDR1 LGHDT and CDR2 YNNKEL (reference sequence). This CDR3 is CASSQLGTSAFF. CDR3 in DNA: TGTGCCAGCAGCCAGCTTGGGACTAGCGCGTTCTTC.

This clonotype was seen a handful of times. The V and J genes are TRBV28 and TRBJ1-5; 7 bases map to TRBD1. The germline V gene has CDR1 MDHEN and CDR2 SYDVKM. The ends lost 6 bases at V and 9 bases at J; junction bases unmatched: 2. The length of the CDR3 is 11 residues. For the CDR3, the DNA is TGTGCCAGCAGGGGGGACAGGCCCCAGCATTTT. Encoded protein: CASRGDRPQHF.

This clonotype was detected a few times. The rearrangement joins TRBV4-3 to TRBJ2-1; TRBD2 aligns across 7 bases. The germline gives CDR1 LGHNA, CDR2 YSLEER. Trimming at V came to 6 bases and at J to 1 base, leaving 3 bases not matched to a gene. The CDR3 is made up of 14 amino acids. CDR3 region: CASRQLASYNEQFF. In DNA, the CDR3 is TGCGCCAGCAGACAACTAGCGTCCTACAATGAGCAGTTCTTC.

Only a few counts were recorded for this clonotype. The J gene is TRBJ2-1, the V gene TRBV4-1; a weak D match, TRBD2 (6 bases). The V end was cut by 7 bases, the J end by 4 bases, with 17 bases between. The germline CDR1 and CDR2 sequences are MGHRA and YSYEKL. The CDR3 length is 15 residues. The CDR3 DNA reads as TGCGCCAGCACCATCCTGGTAGCGGCGTACAATGAGCAGTTCTTC. This gives the protein CASTILVAAYNEQFF.

The rearrangement links TRBV4-3 to TRBJ2-3, with D uncertain. This CDR3 comprises 13 residues. Looked up from germline, CDR1 is LGHNA and CDR2 is YSLEER. V was pared by 2 bases and J by 3 bases, with 6 bases between. The CDR3 DNA reads as TGCGCCAGCAGCCAAACCTGGACAGATACGCAGTATTTT. Protein sequence: CASSQTWTDTQYF.

V gene TRBV11-2 combines with J gene TRBJ2-1; 7 bases are shared with TRBD2. Losses at the gene ends were 5 bases for V and 8 bases for J; bases not matched to a gene: 9. CDR3 length: 14 residues. Germline-derived CDR1 and CDR2 are SGHAT and FQNNGV. CDR3: CASSPGTTLHEQFF. CDR3 bases: TGTGCCAGCAGCCCCGGGACTACCCTCCATGAGCAGTTCTTC.

This chain joins TRBV4-1 and TRBJ2-7, with unresolved D. Germline V lookup: CDR1 MGHRA, CDR2 YSYEKL. The CDR3 extends over 15 amino acids. V was cut by 2 bases and J by 1 base, with 12 bases left in between. CDR3 nucleotides: TGCGCCAGCAGCCAATATTACCAGAATTCCTACGAGCAGTACTTC. It translates to CASSQYYQNSYEQYF.

V and J are TRBV6-6 and TRBJ2-7, with D perhaps TRBD1 (5 bases). The germline V gene encodes CDR1 MNHNY and CDR2 SVGAGI (reference sequence). Trimming took 2 bases from V and 6 from J, leaving 17 bases between them. The CDR3 covers 15 residues. The CDR3 DNA is TGTGCCAGCAGTTACGAGTCTTCAGGGTCGCGCGAGCAGTACTTC. Amino acids: CASSYESSGSREQYF.